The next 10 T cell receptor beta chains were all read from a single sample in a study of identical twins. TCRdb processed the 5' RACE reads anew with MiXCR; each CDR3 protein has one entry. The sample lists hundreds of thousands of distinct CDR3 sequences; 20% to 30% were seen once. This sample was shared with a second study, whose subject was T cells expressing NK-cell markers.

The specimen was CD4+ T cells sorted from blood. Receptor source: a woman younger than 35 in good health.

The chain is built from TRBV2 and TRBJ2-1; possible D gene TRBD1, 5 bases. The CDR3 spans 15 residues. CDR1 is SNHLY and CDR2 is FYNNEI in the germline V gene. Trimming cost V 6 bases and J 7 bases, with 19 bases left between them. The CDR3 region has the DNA TGTGCCAGCAGCCATGACAGTGAAATCCTAAATGAGCAGTTCTTC. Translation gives CASSHDSEILNEQFF.

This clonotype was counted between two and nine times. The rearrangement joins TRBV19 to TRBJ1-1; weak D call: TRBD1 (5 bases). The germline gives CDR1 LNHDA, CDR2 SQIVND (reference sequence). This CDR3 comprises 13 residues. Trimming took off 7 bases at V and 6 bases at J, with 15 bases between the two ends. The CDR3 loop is CASNQGRGAEAFF. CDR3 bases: TGTGCCAGTAACCAAGGTCGGGGGGCTGAAGCTTTCTTT.

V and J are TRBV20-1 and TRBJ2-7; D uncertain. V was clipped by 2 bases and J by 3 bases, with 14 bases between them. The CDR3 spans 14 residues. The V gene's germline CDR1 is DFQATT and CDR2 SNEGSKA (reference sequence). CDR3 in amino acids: CSARNPQRVYEQYF. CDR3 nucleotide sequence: TGCAGTGCTAGAAACCCCCAACGGGTCTACGAGCAGTACTTC.

The CDR3 DNA sequence: TGCAGTGCTAGGAGGACAGGGGGCTTCAATCGTTACGAGCAGTACTTC. It encodes CSARRTGGFNRYEQYF. V usage is TRBV20-1 and J usage is TRBJ2-7; 11 bases agree with TRBD1. This CDR3 is 16 amino acids long. In germline, CDR1 is DFQATT, CDR2 SNEGSKA (reference sequence). V trimming: 3 bases; J trimming: 4 bases; junction bases outside the gene matches: 11.

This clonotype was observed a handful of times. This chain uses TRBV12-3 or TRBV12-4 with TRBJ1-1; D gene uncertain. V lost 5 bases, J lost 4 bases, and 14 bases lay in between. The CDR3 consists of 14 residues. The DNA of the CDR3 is TGTGCCAGCAGTACGACGGGCCGTCCCACTGAAGCTTTCTTT. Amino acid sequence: CASSTTGRPTEAFF.

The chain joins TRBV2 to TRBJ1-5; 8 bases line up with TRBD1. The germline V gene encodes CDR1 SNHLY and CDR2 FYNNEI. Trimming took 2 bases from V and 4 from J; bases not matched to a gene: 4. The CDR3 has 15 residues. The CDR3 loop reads CASSETRGPNQPQHF. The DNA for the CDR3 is TGTGCCAGCAGTGAAACCAGGGGGCCAAATCAGCCCCAGCATTTT.

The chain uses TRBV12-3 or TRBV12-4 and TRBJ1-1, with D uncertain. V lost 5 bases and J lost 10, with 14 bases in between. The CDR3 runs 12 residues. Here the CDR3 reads CASSDMTLPAFF. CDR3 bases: TGTGCCAGCAGTGATATGACCCTCCCAGCTTTCTTT.

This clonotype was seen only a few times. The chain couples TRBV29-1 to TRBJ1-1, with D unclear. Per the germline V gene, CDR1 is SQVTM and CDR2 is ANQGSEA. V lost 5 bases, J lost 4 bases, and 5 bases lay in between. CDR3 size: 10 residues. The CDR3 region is CSVLRTEAFF. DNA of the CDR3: TGCAGCGTTCTGCGCACTGAAGCTTTCTTT.

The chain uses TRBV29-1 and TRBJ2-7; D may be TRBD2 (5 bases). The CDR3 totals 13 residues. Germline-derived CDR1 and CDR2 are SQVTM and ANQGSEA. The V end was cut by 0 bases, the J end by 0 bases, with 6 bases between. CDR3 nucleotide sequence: TGCAGCGTTGAAGAAGGGAGCTCCTACGAGCAGTACTTC. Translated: CSVEEGSSYEQYF.

CDR3 in DNA: TGTGCCAGCAGCTTAGTAAGAGGGGATTACTCACCCCTCCACTTT. It translates to CASSLVRGDYSPLHF. This chain links TRBV7-2 with TRBJ1-6; a weak D match, TRBD1 (5 bases). From germline, CDR1 is SGHTA and CDR2 FQGNSA. The CDR3 runs to 15 residues. Trimming took 1 base from V and 10 from J, leaving 14 bases between them.